These T cell receptor beta chains were read from a single sample in a study of control samples from healthy donors and cancer patients. Measured with immunoSEQ multiplex PCR; TCRdb has only the in-frame clones, and not every one. The sample holds 95,000 to 150,000 clones, approximately 87% seen once. Sequencing was carried out using blood. These receptors all come from a man between 60 and 75 years old in good health. Each CDR3 is given with its conserved first and last residue. D genes are given only for firm matches. Rows give clone size only sometimes, using once, few, many, or a class for an expanded clone.

DNA: TGCGCCAGCAGCCAAGAATTACAGGGTTTTGGGGCCAACGTCCTGACTTTC
CDR3: CASSQELQGFGANVLTF
J: TRBJ2-6
length: 17
V: TRBV4-3
D: -
size: -

DNA: TGTGCCAGCAGTCGGGACAGAGGCTCTGGAAACACCATATATTTT
CDR3: CASSRDRGSGNTIYF
J: TRBJ1-3
length: 15
V: TRBV6-5
D: TRBD1
size: -

DNA: TGTGCCAGCAGCTTAAGACAGGGGGCAAACAATGAGCAGTTCTTC
CDR3: CASSLRQGANNEQFF
J: TRBJ2-1
length: 15
V: TRBV7-2
D: TRBD1
size: -

DNA: TGTGCCAGCAGTGGTCAGGGAGATGGTCCTAATTCACCCCTCCACTTT
CDR3: CASSGQGDGPNSPLHF
J: TRBJ1-6
length: 16
V: TRBV6-6
D: -
size: -

DNA: TGTGCCAACGCCAAGGGGGGCGGTGATACGCAGTATTTT
CDR3: CANAKGGGDTQYF
J: TRBJ2-3
length: 13
V: TRBV12-3/TRBV12-4
D: -
size: few

DNA: TGTGCCAGCTCACCGGTTTCGTTGGAAGGCTACACCTTC
CDR3: CASSPVSLEGYTF
J: TRBJ1-2
length: 13
V: TRBV18
D: -
size: once

DNA: TGTGCCACCGGACCCCAGGGCAACACAGATACGCAGTATTTT
CDR3: CATGPQGNTDTQYF
J: TRBJ2-3
length: 14
V: TRBV6-5
D: -
size: -

DNA: TGTGCCAGCAGCCCGACGGGGGGCCTTTTCACAGATACGCAGTATTTT
CDR3: CASSPTGGLFTDTQYF
J: TRBJ2-3
length: 16
V: TRBV3-1/TRBV3-2
D: -
size: -

DNA: TGTGCCAGTAGTGTGACAGGGGAGCCGAATCAGCCCCAGCATTTT
CDR3: CASSVTGEPNQPQHF
J: TRBJ1-5
length: 15
V: TRBV19
D: TRBD1
size: -

DNA: TGTGCCATCAGTGACTCAGACAGCTATGGCTACACCTTC
CDR3: CAISDSDSYGYTF
J: TRBJ1-2
length: 13
V: TRBV10-3
D: -
size: -

DNA: TGTGCCAGCAGTTATTTCGCAGGGGATGGCTACACCTTC
CDR3: CASSYFAGDGYTF
J: TRBJ1-2
length: 13
V: TRBV6-6
D: -
size: -

DNA: TGCGCCAGCAGCTACCTTCAGGGGGCGAACACTGAAGCTTTCTTT
CDR3: CASSYLQGANTEAFF
J: TRBJ1-1
length: 15
V: TRBV5-1
D: TRBD1
size: once

DNA: TGTGCCAGCAGCTTGGACCTAGCGGGCCTGGAGACCCAGTACTTC
CDR3: CASSLDLAGLETQYF
J: TRBJ2-5
length: 15
V: TRBV5-6
D: TRBD2
size: -

DNA: TGTGCCGGGAAAGCGGCAGGTAGCACAGATACGCAGTATTTT
CDR3: CAGKAAGSTDTQYF
J: TRBJ2-3
length: 14
V: TRBV6-5
D: -
size: -

DNA: TGTGCCAGCAGTTTAGGGCAGCTTGAAGCTTTCTTT
CDR3: CASSLGQLEAFF
J: TRBJ1-1
length: 12
V: TRBV28
D: -
size: -

DNA: TGTGCCAGCAGTTACGGGCAGGGGGGCAGTTATGAAAAACTGTTTTTT
CDR3: CASSYGQGGSYEKLFF
J: TRBJ1-4
length: 16
V: TRBV6-6
D: TRBD1
size: -

DNA: TGTGCCAGCAGTTTAAGTTCCGTTACTAGCACAGATACGCAGTATTTT
CDR3: CASSLSSVTSTDTQYF
J: TRBJ2-3
length: 16
V: TRBV28
D: -
size: -

DNA: TGCGCCAGCAGCTTGGAACCCGCCCTGGTAGCCGGTGGCTACACCTTC
CDR3: CASSLEPALVAGGYTF
J: TRBJ1-2
length: 16
V: TRBV5-1
D: -
size: -

DNA: TGTGCCAGTAGTGGGGGACAGGCTCGTTCGCGACAGCCCCAGCATTTT
CDR3: CASSGGQARSRQPQHF
J: TRBJ1-5
length: 16
V: TRBV19
D: TRBD1
size: -

DNA: TGCGCCAGCAGCTTTTTCCTTCAATCCGGGGAGCTGTTTTTT
CDR3: CASSFFLQSGELFF
J: TRBJ2-2
length: 14
V: TRBV5-1
D: -
size: -